The 18 T cell receptor beta chains given below trace back to one sample, sequenced in a study of memory CD4+ T cells and cytomegalovirus serostatus. Profiled with immunoSEQ multiplex PCR; TCRdb holds only in-frame clones, not every one. The sample has 25,000 to 30,000 clones, around 72% seen once. Single viable CD3+CD4+CD8-CD45RO+ cells were sorted as the memory CD4+ T cells. Sequences were obtained from memory CD4+ T cells from blood. The receptors stem from an adult in good health and CMV-seronegative.

CDR3 sequence (DNA): TGCGCCAGCAGCCAGGAGGCGGACAGGGGGCGCGCCGGGGAGCTGTTTTTT. Protein sequence: CASSQEADRGRAGELFF. The V gene is TRBV4-1, the J gene TRBJ2-2; the match to TRBD1 covers 11 bases. CDR1 is MGHRA, CDR2 YSYEKL, per germline. After removal of 3 bases from V and 6 bases from J, the junction contained 9 bases not matched to a gene. The CDR3 has 17 amino acids.

The V call is TRBV10-3, the J call TRBJ2-3; possibly TRBD1 for D (6 bases). V was pared by 11 bases and J by 1 base, with 13 bases between. The CDR3 contains 13 residues. From germline, CDR1 is ENHRY and CDR2 SYGVKD. Here the CDR3 reads CAQGEGGTDTQYF. DNA for the CDR3: TGTGCCCAAGGCGAGGGGGGCACAGATACGCAGTATTTT.

V gene TRBV11-3 combines with J gene TRBJ2-3; D gene ambiguous. The CDR3 totals 14 residues. V was trimmed by 5 bases and J by 0 bases, leaving 9 bases between them. The V gene's germline CDR1 is SGHNT and CDR2 YENEEA. The CDR3 loop is CASSLLSSTDTQYF. The CDR3 DNA is TGTGCCAGCAGCCTGCTTTCTAGCACAGATACGCAGTATTTT.

This chain uses TRBV2 with TRBJ2-2, with D possibly being TRBD2 (7 bases). This CDR3 has 16 amino acids. Trimming took off 4 bases at V and 0 bases at J, with 12 bases between the two ends. From germline, CDR1 is SNHLY and CDR2 FYNNEI. The CDR3 bases are TGTGCCAGCAGTGGGGGGGGCGGGGCGAACACCGGGGAGCTGTTTTTT. This translates into CASSGGGGANTGELFF.

The chain uses TRBV9 and TRBJ2-1; 9 bases match TRBD1. V was clipped by 0 bases and J by 7 bases; unmatched bases: 2. There are 14 residues in the CDR3. Germline V gene data show CDR1 as SGDLS and CDR2 as YYNGEE. CDR3 protein: CASSVDRGRNEQFF. As DNA, the CDR3 is TGTGCCAGCAGCGTAGACAGGGGGCGGAATGAGCAGTTCTTC.

The chain couples TRBV28 to TRBJ2-1; D remains ambiguous. This CDR3 is built from 17 residues. The germline V gene encodes CDR1 MDHEN and CDR2 SYDVKM. Trimming removed 5 bases from V and 4 bases from J, with 21 bases in between. The CDR3 nucleotides are TGTGCCAGCAGTCCTACCCGGGTAGGAAACCATTACAATGAGCAGTTCTTC. It specifies CASSPTRVGNHYNEQFF.

This clone was seen a single time. The rearrangement joins TRBV28 to TRBJ1-5; TRBD1 is a possible D gene (5 bases). Germline CDR1 MDHEN, CDR2 SYDVKM. Trimming left V 2 bases short and J 6 bases short, with 14 bases between. This CDR3 region has 15 residues. CDR3 region: CASSLGGGRGQPQHF. The CDR3 DNA follows: TGTGCCAGCAGTTTAGGGGGGGGTCGGGGTCAGCCCCAGCATTTT.

The gene calls are TRBV28 and TRBJ2-1; TRBD1 might be the D (5 bases). The CDR3 has 16 residues. Germline CDR1 and CDR2: MDHEN and SYDVKM. Trimming removed 9 bases from V and 1 base from J, with 19 bases in between. CDR3: CASRPQGGNSYNEQFF. In nucleotides, the CDR3 is TGTGCCAGTAGACCGCAGGGCGGTAATTCCTACAATGAGCAGTTCTTC. The full variable domain, in which reference TRBV28 and TRBJ2-1 provide the parts outside the CDR3, is DVKVTQSSRYLVKRTGEKVFLECVQDMDHENMFWYRQDPGLGLRLIYFSYDVKMKEKGDIPEGYSVSREKKERFSLILESASTNQTSMYLCASRPQGGNSYNEQFFGPGTRLTVL.

This chain links TRBV5-1 with TRBJ2-5; D gene unclear. The CDR3 is made up of 14 amino acids. V lost 0 bases to trimming and J lost 8 bases, with 14 bases between them. Germline V gene lookup returns CDR1 SGHRS and CDR2 YFSETQ. CDR3 amino acids: CASSLGVDLGTQYF. The CDR3 coding sequence is TGCGCCAGCAGCTTGGGGGTGGATCTCGGTACCCAGTACTTC.

There are a few counts of this clone. The chain links TRBV5-1 to TRBJ1-1; 7 positions match TRBD1. Germline V gene sequence: CDR1 SGHRS, CDR2 YFSETQ. The V gene end was trimmed by 4 bases and the J gene end by 3 bases; junction bases not matched to a gene: 6. The CDR3 runs to 14 residues. DNA of the CDR3: TGCGCCAGCAGCCCTATAGACAGGGACACTGAAGCTTTCTTT. The encoded protein is CASSPIDRDTEAFF.

The rearrangement links TRBV19 to TRBJ1-6; D call uncertain. Per the germline V gene, CDR1 is LNHDA and CDR2 is SQIVND (reference sequence). V lost 8 bases and J 0 bases, leaving 8 bases between the germline ends. CDR3 size: 14 residues. CDR3 protein: CASDSSSYNSPLHF. DNA for the CDR3: TGTGCCAGTGACTCAAGCTCCTATAATTCACCCCTCCACTTT.

This chain uses TRBV6-6 with TRBJ2-1; 8 bases are shared with TRBD1. After removal of 6 bases from V and 1 base from J, the junction contained 5 bases not matched to a gene. The CDR3 has 15 residues. Looked up from germline, CDR1 is MNHNY and CDR2 is SVGAGI (reference sequence). The CDR3 DNA reads TGTGCCAGCAGCCCCCAGGGGGCGTCCTACAATGAGCAGTTCTTC. This translates into CASSPQGASYNEQFF.

The chain recombines TRBV30 with TRBJ2-5, with TRBD2 identical over 13 bases. Looked up from germline, CDR1 is GTSNPN and CDR2 is SVGIG (reference sequence). The CDR3 totals 15 residues. The ends lost 4 bases at V and 4 bases at J; junction bases unmatched: 6. The CDR3 DNA follows: TGTGCCTGGACCTTAGGACTAGCGGGGGTAGAGACCCAGTACTTC. Translation gives CAWTLGLAGVETQYF.

The table lists this clone with a few counts. The chain is built from TRBV4-3 and TRBJ2-7; TRBD1 is a possible D gene (6 bases). Germline V CDR1 and CDR2: LGHNA, YSLEER. V was trimmed by 1 base and J by 9 bases, leaving 22 bases between them. This CDR3 has 16 residues. The CDR3: CASSQGKQGTWVGQYF. As DNA, the CDR3 is TGCGCCAGCAGCCAAGGGAAACAGGGAACTTGGGTGGGGCAGTACTTC.

V and J are TRBV6-1 and TRBJ1-2; 7 nucleotides line up with TRBD1. V dropped 1 base and J dropped 4; count of bases not matched to a gene: 9. The CDR3 has 16 amino acids. The V gene's germline CDR1 is MNHNS and CDR2 SASEGT. Here the CDR3 DNA reads TGTGCCAGCAGTGAAGTTGTTCGGCCAGGGGGCTATGGCTACACCTTC. This codes for CASSEVVRPGGYGYTF.

This clone appeared a single time. V and J are TRBV11-2 and TRBJ1-1; D is uncertain. Trimming removed 5 bases from V and 3 bases from J, with 10 bases in between. Germline V gene data show CDR1 as SGHAT and CDR2 as FQNNGV. This CDR3 has 13 amino acids. The DNA for the CDR3 is TGTGCCAGCAGCAAGTTTCGGGACACTGAAGCTTTCTTT. It translates to CASSKFRDTEAFF.

As regards this clone: The germline gene is not matched at one end of the junction; a read error may be the cause. This chain links TRBV5-8 with TRBJ2-1; TRBD1 matches 10 bases. This CDR3 spans 15 amino acids. The germline V gene has CDR1 SGHTS and CDR2 YDEGEE. The CDR3 DNA sequence: TGTGCCAGCAGCCTGGGACAGGGGACCTACAATGAGCAGCTCTTC. Its translation: CASSLGQGTYNEQLF.

The chain is built from TRBV5-1 and TRBJ1-3; D unclear. The V gene's germline CDR1 is SGHRS and CDR2 YFSETQ. The CDR3 runs 15 residues. V lost 4 bases and J lost 2, with 13 bases in between. The CDR3 DNA reads TGCGCCAGCAGCCAGACTGCTTATACTGGAAACACCATATATTTT. Amino acids: CASSQTAYTGNTIYF.